The T cell receptor beta chain under discussion was sequenced for a study of T cell responses to AZD1222 COVID-19 vaccine (dated by TCRdb to the early 2020s). With respect to the entire study: A total of approximately 250 trial participants underwent TCR sequencing, of whom 207 had received two doses of AZD1222 and about 25 had received two doses of the MenACWY control vaccine. Enrollment into the trials was organized by age into subgroups of 18-55, 56-69 and 70-plus years, and those subgroups contained 148, 28 and 57 TCR-sequenced participants, respectively.

CDR1 and CDR2 (SQVTM, ANQGSEA) derive from the germline V gene. From the cysteine through the phenylalanine, the CDR3 covers 10 amino acids. The sequence is cut down to CDR3 DNA, 30 bases in frame from base 1. V gives up 4 bases and J gives up 4 bases, and the segment between their germline ends measures 3 bases. The CDR3 regions of human TCRbeta chains were analyzed by immunosequencing. Turning to the authors' computational methods: TCRs in the repertoires were compared against a reference library of SARS-CoV-2-specific TCRs that had been generated with the MIRA antigen-specificity platform. Breadth was defined as the fraction of unique TCRs that were SARS-CoV-2-associated, and depth was defined as the fraction of total T cells that were SARS-CoV-2-associated. Using the MIRA data, each spike-specific TCR was assigned both to the spike region to which the TCR was reactive and to a CD4 or CD8 class. Log10-transformed breadth and depth values were compared by one-way ANOVA with Sidak's multiple comparisons tests. TCRdb took over this immuneACCESS table, retaining in-frame rearrangements with V and J assigned. Such tables are incomplete; in checked studies, under half of the missing clones stem from an unresolved V gene, and the remainder is unexplained. V, J and clone size were drawn from that table, and D and trimming were deduced from the DNA. In all, the sample holds about 120,000 clones, and about 82% of those were seen once. The ten largest clones add up to 15% to 20% of the sample.

The intended sense of this specimen's time point label: about 28 days (+/-7) after the second vaccine dose. AZD1222 recipients given second doses at about 4 weeks or at about 12 weeks were pooled, since spike-specific TCR depth and breadth were not found to differ between the two schedules. Vaccinee samples came from UK trials COV001 and COV002, including a single-blind randomized controlled phase 2/3 trial of AZD1222 (ChAdOx1 nCoV-19) in healthy adults. For TCRbeta chain sequencing, PBMC samples were collected from trial participants at day 0 and at day 28 after the second dose. Broad study findings and their caveats: Conclusions about previously exposed vaccinees were limited because only 6 or 7 AZD1222 recipients were SARS-CoV-2 seropositive at baseline. The whole spike protein was spanned by vaccine-associated CD4 TCRs, and dominant responses were seen in regions 160-218 and 743-854. Spike-specific TCR breadth and depth rose significantly after two AZD1222 doses compared with day 0 and with MenACWY recipients. Because no day 14 peak-response samples were available, the repertoires could be characterized only after the peak T cell response. Most participants were white British and females outnumbered males, and the authors suggested that clonal diversity may have been underestimated. In the small 56-69-year group, the increase in depth fell short of significance, most likely because of low power. Reportedly, close to half of the unique spike-specific TCRs recognized epitopes lying outside the regions that are mutated in the B.1.351 and B.1.1.7 variants.

A note on this clone: Its antigen specificity is not known. No per-base quality is available; no much larger clone lies one base away.

The sequenced sample was peripheral blood, obtained 28 days after the second AZD1222 dose. This receptor chain uses TRBV29-1 and TRBJ2-3, with the identity of the D gene unclear. This sequence originates from an adult who received the AZD1222 COVID-19 vaccine. CDR3 protein: CSVVADTQYF. DNA sequence: TGCAGCGTTGTGGCAGATACGCAGTATTTT.